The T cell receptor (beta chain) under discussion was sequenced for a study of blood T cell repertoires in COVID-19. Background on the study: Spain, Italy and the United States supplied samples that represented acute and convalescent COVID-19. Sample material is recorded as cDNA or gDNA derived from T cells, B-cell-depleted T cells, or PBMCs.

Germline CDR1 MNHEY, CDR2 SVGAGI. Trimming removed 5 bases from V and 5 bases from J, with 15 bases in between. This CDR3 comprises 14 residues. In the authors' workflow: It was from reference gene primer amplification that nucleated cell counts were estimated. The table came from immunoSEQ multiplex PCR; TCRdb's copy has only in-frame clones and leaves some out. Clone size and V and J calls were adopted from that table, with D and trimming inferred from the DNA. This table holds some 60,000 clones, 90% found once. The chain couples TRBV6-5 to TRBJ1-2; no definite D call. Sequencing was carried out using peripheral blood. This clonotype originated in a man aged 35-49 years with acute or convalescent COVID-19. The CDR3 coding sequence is TGTGCCAGCAGTCCTGGCGGTCGGTTTTATGGCTACACCTTC. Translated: CASSPGGRFYGYTF.